A selection of T cell receptor beta chains follows, all from one sample in a study of blood T cell repertoires in COVID-19. Generated by immunoSEQ multiplex PCR, the TCRdb table keeps only in-frame clones and is missing some. The sample includes 65,000 to 85,000 clones, approximately 90% seen only once; the top ten take 5.8%. Specimen: peripheral blood. All receptors derive from a human donor in a cohort sampled during active COVID-19. Each CDR3 is given with its conserved first and last residue. A D gene is named only where the DNA matches it firmly. The size entry is marked missing in some rows and otherwise reads once, few, many or a size class.

j_call v_call clone_size d_call cdr3_aa cdr3_nt
TRBJ2-4 TRBV5-1 - TRBD1 CASSPVGGSKNIQYF TGCGCCAGCAGCCCGGTAGGGGGCTCCAAAAACATTCAGTACTTC
TRBJ1-2 TRBV5-4 few - CASRLDGGNYGYTF TGTGCCAGCAGACTCGACGGAGGTAACTATGGCTACACCTTC
TRBJ1-1 TRBV9 - TRBD1 CASSVQGAGSTEAFF TGTGCCAGCAGCGTACAGGGGGCAGGGAGCACTGAAGCTTTCTTT
TRBJ1-2 TRBV29-1 once TRBD1 CSVDLGTGMGTF TGCAGCGTTGATCTCGGGACAGGGATGGGCACCTTC
TRBJ1-3 TRBV12-5 - - CASGWGGSGNTIYF TGTGCTAGTGGCTGGGGGGGTTCTGGAAACACCATATATTTT
TRBJ2-7 TRBV5-1 - TRBD1 CASSLRQGSSYEQYF TGCGCCAGCAGCTTAAGACAGGGGTCCTCCTACGAGCAGTACTTC
TRBJ2-1 TRBV7-9 - - CASSLIGGDQQFF TGTGCCAGCAGCTTAATCGGCGGGGATCAGCAGTTCTTC
TRBJ2-7 TRBV9 once - CASSVGQGDYEQYF TGTGCCAGCAGCGTAGGGCAGGGTGACTACGAGCAGTACTTC
TRBJ1-5 TRBV25-1 - TRBD1 CASSENRGNQPQHF TGTGCCAGCAGTGAAAACAGGGGGAATCAGCCCCAGCATTTT
TRBJ2-2 TRBV18 - TRBD1 CASSSSGTGGHTGELFF TGTGCCAGCTCATCCTCCGGGACAGGGGGCCACACCGGGGAGCTGTTTTTT
TRBJ2-7 TRBV9 - - CASSVTAGADYEQYF TGTGCCAGCAGCGTAACGGCAGGGGCCGACTACGAGCAGTACTTC
TRBJ2-2 TRBV29-1 - TRBD2 CSVKIAGGLNTGELFF TGCAGCGTCAAAATAGCGGGGGGACTAAACACCGGGGAGCTGTTTTTT
TRBJ2-3 TRBV21-1 - - CASSQEGQGRRPSTDTQYF TGTGCCAGCAGCCAAGAAGGGCAGGGGCGCAGACCTAGCACAGATACGCAGTATTTT
TRBJ1-6 TRBV3-1/TRBV3-2 - - CASSQATGSNSPLHF TGTGCCAGCAGCCAAGCCACGGGTTCTAATTCACCCCTCCACTTT
TRBJ2-7 TRBV7-2 - - CASSSYRGGPQEQYF TGTGCCAGCAGCTCCTACAGGGGGGGTCCCCAGGAGCAGTACTTC
TRBJ2-5 TRBV12-3/TRBV12-4 - TRBD2 CASRRGNQETQYF TGTGCCAGCAGGCGGGGGAACCAAGAGACCCAGTACTTC
TRBJ2-4 TRBV1 - - CTSSQVREGKNIQYF TGCACCAGCAGCCAGGTCAGGGAGGGCAAAAACATTCAGTACTTC
TRBJ1-1 TRBV7-6 - TRBD1 CASSPNRGGNTEAFF TGTGCCAGCAGCCCAAACAGGGGGGGGAACACTGAAGCTTTCTTT
TRBJ1-2 TRBV4-2 - - CASSHVSGDGYTF TGTGCCAGCAGCCACGTTTCAGGGGATGGCTACACCTTC
TRBJ2-1 TRBV3-1/TRBV3-2 once - CASSHSNSGPNNEQFF TGTGCCAGCAGCCACTCAAATAGCGGACCTAACAATGAGCAGTTCTTC
TRBJ2-7 TRBV13 - - CASSLGSAGKKYEQYF TGTGCCAGCAGCTTAGGGTCGGCGGGGAAGAAATACGAGCAGTACTTC
TRBJ1-4 TRBV30 - - CAWSVGRTRTNEKLFF TGTGCCTGGAGTGTAGGGAGGACGCGGACTAATGAAAAACTGTTTTTT
TRBJ1-6 TRBV6-5 - TRBD1 CASSMGQSNSPLHF TGTGCCAGCAGCATGGGACAGTCTAATTCACCCCTCCACTTT
TRBJ2-7 TRBV30 - - CASGSSYEQYF TGTGCCTCCGGGAGTTCCTACGAGCAGTACTTC
TRBJ2-3 TRBV7-9 - - CASSLARGLWDTQYF TGTGCCAGCAGCTTAGCGCGGGGTCTATGGGATACGCAGTATTTT
TRBJ2-3 TRBV4-2 - TRBD2 CASSQEGTSLDTQYF TGTGCCAGCAGCCAAGAAGGGACTAGTTTGGATACGCAGTATTTT
TRBJ1-2 TRBV3-1/TRBV3-2 once - CASSQSELRAPRGYGYTF TGTGCCAGCAGCCAATCGGAGTTACGGGCCCCCCGGGGCTATGGCTACACCTTC